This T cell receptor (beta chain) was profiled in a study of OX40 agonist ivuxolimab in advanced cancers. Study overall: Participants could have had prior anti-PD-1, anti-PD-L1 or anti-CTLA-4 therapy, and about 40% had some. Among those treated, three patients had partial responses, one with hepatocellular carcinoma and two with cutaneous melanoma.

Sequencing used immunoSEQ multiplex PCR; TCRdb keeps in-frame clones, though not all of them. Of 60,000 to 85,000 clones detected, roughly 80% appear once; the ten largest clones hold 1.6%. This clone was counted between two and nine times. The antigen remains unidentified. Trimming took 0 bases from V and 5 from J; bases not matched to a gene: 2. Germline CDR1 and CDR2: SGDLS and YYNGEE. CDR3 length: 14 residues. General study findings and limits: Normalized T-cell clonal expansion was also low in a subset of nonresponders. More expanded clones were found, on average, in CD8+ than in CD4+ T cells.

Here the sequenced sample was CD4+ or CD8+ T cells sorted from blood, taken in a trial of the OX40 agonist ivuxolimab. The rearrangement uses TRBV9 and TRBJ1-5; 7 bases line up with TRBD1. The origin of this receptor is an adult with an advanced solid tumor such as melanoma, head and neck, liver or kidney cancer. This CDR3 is CASSVGQGYQPQHF. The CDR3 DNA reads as TGTGCCAGCAGCGTAGGACAGGGTTATCAGCCCCAGCATTTT.